A selection of T cell receptor beta chains follows, all from one sample in a study of cytomegalovirus exposure and HLA in healthy donors. Method: immunoSEQ multiplex PCR; TCRdb's copy keeps in-frame clones and lacks some. This table holds approximately 100,000 clones, around three quarters found once. Material for sequencing was PBMCs. The receptors were sampled from a woman aged 45-65 years in good health and CMV-seropositive. Each CDR3 is given with its conserved first and last residue. A D gene is named only where the DNA matches it firmly. Some rows have no size entry. The others give once, few or many, or a class for an expanded clone.

>.|TRBD1|TRBV12-5|TRBJ1-4
TGTGCTAGTGGTTTGTTAGGGACAGGGAACACTAATGAAAAACTGTTTTTT
CASGLLGTGNTNEKLFF
>.|.|TRBV2|TRBJ2-1
TGTGCCAGCAGTCTAGCTTTCAGCTCCTACAATGAGCAGTTCTTC
CASSLAFSSYNEQFF
>.|TRBD1|TRBV27|TRBJ1-2
TGTGCCAGCAGTCCGCGAACAGGGGGCAATGGCTACACCTTC
CASSPRTGGNGYTF
>.|.|TRBV4-1|TRBJ2-3
TGCGCCAGCAGCCAAGAGCGGGTAGCGGCGGATACGCAGTATTTT
CASSQERVAADTQYF
>.|.|TRBV9|TRBJ1-1
TGTGCCAGCAGCCCCTTCCAGGGCACTGAAGCTTTCTTT
CASSPFQGTEAFF
>few|TRBD1|TRBV2|TRBJ2-3
TGTGCCAGCAGTAATGACAGGGGGACAGATACGCAGTATTTT
CASSNDRGTDTQYF
>.|.|TRBV5-5|TRBJ2-7
TGTGCCAGCAGCTTGGGGCAGGGGCCCTACGAGCAGTACTTC
CASSLGQGPYEQYF
>few|.|TRBV28|TRBJ2-3
TGTGCCAGCAGTTTAGCGGGAACGACAGATACGCAGTATTTT
CASSLAGTTDTQYF
>.|.|TRBV7-6|TRBJ2-6
TGTGCCAGCAGCTTAGACTACCCTCTGCCCGTCCTGACTTTC
CASSLDYPLPVLTF
>.|TRBD1|TRBV18|TRBJ2-7
TGTGCCAGCTCACCGGGACAGGCAGACTACGAGCAGTACTTC
CASSPGQADYEQYF
>.|.|TRBV6-1|TRBJ2-2
TGTGCCAGCAGGACAGGCCCGAACACCGGGGAGCTGTTTTTT
CASRTGPNTGELFF
>few|.|TRBV5-1|TRBJ1-1
TGCGCCAGCAGCCCCGTCGAGGGAAGGAACACTGAAGCTTTCTTT
CASSPVEGRNTEAFF
>.|.|TRBV5-1|TRBJ2-6
TGCGCCAGCAGCTTGGAACCGCGGGACTCTGGGGCCAACGTCCTGACTTTC
CASSLEPRDSGANVLTF
>.|.|TRBV6-6|TRBJ1-4
TGTGCCAGCAGCCCCGCGGCAACTAATGAAAAACTGTTTTTT
CASSPAATNEKLFF
>few|.|TRBV10-3|TRBJ1-5
TGTGCCATCAGTGAAGGAGGGGCCGGGGGGGGTCAGCCCCAGCATTTT
CAISEGGAGGGQPQHF
>.|.|TRBV7-9|TRBJ1-4
TGTGCCAGCAGCTTAGCGCGGACAGCTCTTAATGAAAAACTGTTTTTT
CASSLARTALNEKLFF
>.|.|TRBV18|TRBJ2-7
TGTGCCAGCTCACCGCTCGAAACGGGAGCAAACGACGAGCAGTACTTC
CASSPLETGANDEQYF
>.|TRBD2|TRBV2|TRBJ2-4
TGTGCCAGCAATAGCGGGGGGGGGAACAGTCAGTACTTC
CASNSGGGNSQYF
>.|.|TRBV11-2|TRBJ2-1
TGTGCCAGCAGCTTCGAGGCGATTCAATACAATGAGCAGTTCTTC
CASSFEAIQYNEQFF